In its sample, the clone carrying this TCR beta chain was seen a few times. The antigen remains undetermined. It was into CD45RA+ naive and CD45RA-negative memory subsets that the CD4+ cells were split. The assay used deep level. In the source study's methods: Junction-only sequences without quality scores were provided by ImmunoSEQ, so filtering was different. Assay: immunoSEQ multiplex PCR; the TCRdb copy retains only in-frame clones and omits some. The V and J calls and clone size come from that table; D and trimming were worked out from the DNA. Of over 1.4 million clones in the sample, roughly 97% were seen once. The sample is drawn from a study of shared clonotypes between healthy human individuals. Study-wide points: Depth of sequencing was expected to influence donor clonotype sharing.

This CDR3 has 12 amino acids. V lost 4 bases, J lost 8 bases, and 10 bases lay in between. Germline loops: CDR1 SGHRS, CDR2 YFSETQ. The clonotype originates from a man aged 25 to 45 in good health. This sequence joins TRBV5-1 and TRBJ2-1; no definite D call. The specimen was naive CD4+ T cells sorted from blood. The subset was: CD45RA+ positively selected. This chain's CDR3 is CASSVSVHEQFF. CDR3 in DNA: TGCGCCAGCAGCGTCAGCGTCCATGAGCAGTTCTTC.